The clone carrying this TCR beta chain is medium-sized within its sample. This CDR3 spans 14 amino acids. Germline lookup yields CDR1 KGHSH and CDR2 LQKENI. The V and J ends lost 3 bases and 9 bases respectively, with 12 bases between them. This entry is derived from a study of immune heterogeneity within non-small cell lung tumors. The authors amplified TCR beta CDR3 by multiplex PCR with 32 V and 13 J primers. TCRdb reanalysed the multiplex PCR reads using MiXCR and keeps one entry per CDR3 protein. The sample has 5,000 or so distinct CDR3 sequences, more than 20% seen once; the top ten hold roughly 11%. Template input, which was bulk tumor genomic DNA, totaled roughly 540 ng per sample. Biopsies, several per primary tumor and spaced far apart, were collected during surgery. With untreated, newly diagnosed non-small cell lung cancer, the patients went on to undergo curative surgery.

This sequence originates from a man aged 55 to 70 with non-small cell lung cancer. V is TRBV18 and J is TRBJ1-6; possibly TRBD1 for D (5 bases). Input material: lung tumor tissue. In DNA, the CDR3 is TGTGCCAGCTCACCCGACAGCCGGGGTTCACCCCTCCACTTT. This translates into CASSPDSRGSPLHF.